What follows are 6 T cell receptor beta chains derived from one specimen sequenced in a study of blood T cell repertoires in COVID-19. The method was immunoSEQ multiplex PCR; TCRdb's version includes in-frame clones alone and lacks a portion of them. Among 360,000 or so clones listed, under 90% were seen once. Sequenced: PBMCs or T cells enriched from blood (not recorded which). Every receptor here comes from a woman aged 30 to 39 who had recovered from COVID-19.

The genes are TRBV15 and TRBJ2-7, with 7 positions matching TRBD1. From germline, CDR1 is LNHNV and CDR2 YYDKDF (reference sequence). With V trimmed by 1 base and J by 2 bases, 2 bases remained unmatched. The CDR3 is 14 amino acids. The CDR3 protein is CATSRGQGTYEQYF. DNA for the CDR3: TGTGCCACCAGCAGAGGACAGGGCACCTACGAGCAGTACTTC.

V is TRBV18 and J is TRBJ2-5; 10 bases are a match to TRBD1. Germline CDR1 reads KGHSH; CDR2 reads LQKENI. Losses at the gene ends were 3 bases for V and 6 bases for J; bases not matched to a gene: 4. This CDR3 is built from 14 residues. The CDR3 DNA reads TGTGCCAGCTCACCCTTGGGACAGGGGAAGACCCAGTACTTC. The encoded protein is CASSPLGQGKTQYF.

The chain joins TRBV27 to TRBJ1-2, with 8 bases identical to TRBD1. The CDR3 has 14 residues. Germline values: CDR1 MNHEY, CDR2 SMNVEV (reference sequence). V gave up 7 bases and J gave up 8 bases; unmatched junction bases: 12. The CDR3 is CASTSAGGRGGYTF. In DNA form, the CDR3 reads TGTGCCAGCACGTCCGCAGGGGGCCGTGGGGGCTACACCTTC.

The chain recombines TRBV4-1 with TRBJ2-7; 9 nucleotides align to TRBD2. CDR1 and CDR2 (germline): MGHRA, YSYEKL. This CDR3 spans 15 amino acids. Unmatched junction bases numbered 9, after V lost 3 bases and J lost 6 bases. This chain's CDR3 is CASSHRASGISEQYF. The CDR3 coding sequence is TGCGCCAGCAGCCATCGGGCTAGCGGGATTAGCGAGCAGTACTTC.

V is TRBV27 and J is TRBJ2-2, with D maybe TRBD1 (6 bases). V gave up 6 bases and J gave up 3 bases, with 11 bases separating them. This CDR3 is 14 amino acids long. Germline-derived CDR1 and CDR2 are MNHEY and SMNVEV (reference sequence). CDR3: CASSTWTDTGELFF. For the CDR3, the DNA is TGTGCCAGCAGCACTTGGACAGACACCGGGGAGCTGTTTTTT.

The rearrangement links TRBV9 to TRBJ2-7; 9 bases are a match to TRBD2. J lost 3 bases, V lost 4 bases, and 8 bases had no gene match. The CDR3 has 15 residues. In germline, CDR1 is SGDLS, CDR2 YYNGEE. In DNA form, the CDR3 reads TGTGCCAGCAGCTTTAGCGGGGGATCGATCTACGAGCAGTACTTC. It yields the protein CASSFSGGSIYEQYF.